A single sample gave rise to the 9 T cell receptor beta chains below, sequenced in a study of vaccination and CD4 T cells after COVID-19. Scientists ran DNA taken from cultured CD4+ T cells through the Oncomine TCR Beta short-read assay for sequencing. TCRdb reprocessed the PCR reads via MiXCR and lists one record per CDR3 protein. Here the sample spans approximately 14,000 distinct CDR3 sequences, roughly a third being singletons. Their antigens are not known. The treatment denotes: roughly 10-day PBMC culture with coronavirus spike peptide pools or control peptides (ViraFEST assay). The sequenced sample consisted of cultured CD4+ T cells from blood. The receptor set was obtained from a human donor with COVID-19.

V and J are TRBV6-5 and TRBJ2-1; 8 nucleotides align to TRBD1. The V gene end was trimmed by 1 base and the J gene end by 6 bases; junction bases not matched to a gene: 5. Per germline, CDR1 MNHEY and CDR2 SVGAGI. This CDR3 contains 15 residues. The CDR3 DNA follows: TGTGCCAGCAGTTACTTCGGACAGGGTAGCAATGAGCAGTTCTTC. Translated, it gives CASSYFGQGSNEQFF.

This chain links TRBV11-3 with TRBJ2-2; D is possibly TRBD2 (5 bases). Germline CDR1 reads SGHNT; CDR2 reads YENEEA. The CDR3 contains 15 residues. V gave up 7 bases and J gave up 1 base, with 13 bases separating them. The CDR3 nucleotides are TGTGCCAGCACCAACCAGGCGGGGAACACCGGGGAGCTGTTTTTT. Translating it yields CASTNQAGNTGELFF.

This clonotype was detected a few times. The chain combines TRBV10-3 with TRBJ2-3; 10 bases align to TRBD2. CDR1 and CDR2 (germline): ENHRY, SYGVKD. The J segment lost 1 base and the V segment lost 10 bases, leaving 8 bases of the junction unmatched. This CDR3 has 15 residues. This CDR3 reads CASSERGGGTDTQYF. The CDR3 DNA reads TGTGCCAGCAGCGAGCGGGGGGGGGGCACAGATACGCAGTATTTT.

This clonotype has just a few counts. DNA of the CDR3: TGTGCCAGCAGCCTGACAGGGGCCATCGATGGCTACACCTTC. Residues: CASSLTGAIDGYTF. V usage is TRBV7-6 and J usage is TRBJ1-2, with 8 positions matching TRBD1. CDR1 and CDR2 from the germline V gene are SGHVS and FNYEAQ. CDR3 length: 14 amino acids. With 5 bases clipped from V and 6 bases from J, the junction kept 8 bases outside the gene matches.

The chain has TRBV12-5 and TRBJ2-2; no reliable D call. The CDR3 contains 14 residues. V gave up 7 bases and J gave up 2 bases, with 11 bases separating them. The germline V gene has CDR1 LGHNT and CDR2 FRNRAP. The CDR3 bases are TGTGCTAGTGCAGAGCAGGTAAACACCGGGGAGCTGTTTTTT. It is translated as CASAEQVNTGELFF. Filled out from reference TRBV12-5 and TRBJ2-2, the complete variable domain reads DARVTQTPRHKVTEMGQEVTMRCQPILGHNTVFWYRQTMMQGLELLAYFRNRAPLDDSGMPKDRFSAEMPDATLATLKIQPSEPRDSAVYFCASAEQVNTGELFFGEGSRLTVL.

V gene TRBV10-2 combines with J gene TRBJ2-3, with D possibly matching TRBD2 (6 bases). CDR3 length: 15 residues. V lost 4 bases to trimming and J lost 0 bases, with 11 bases between them. CDR1 and CDR2 (germline): WSHSY, SAAADI. CDR3 residues: CASSGRSGSTDTQYF. DNA of the CDR3: TGCGCCAGCAGTGGGAGAAGCGGGAGCACAGATACGCAGTATTTT.

The J gene is TRBJ1-2, the V gene TRBV12-3 or TRBV12-4, with D uncertain. Trimming removed 3 bases at V and 4 bases at J, with 9 bases between. The CDR3 consists of 13 residues. CDR3 amino acids: CASSFLPGYGYTF. CDR3 DNA: TGTGCCAGCAGTTTTTTGCCAGGCTATGGCTACACCTTC.

The chain uses TRBV7-2 and TRBJ1-5; perhaps TRBD1 as D (6 bases). The CDR3 is made up of 14 amino acids. CDR1 and CDR2 from the germline V gene are SGHTA and FQGNSA. V gave up 1 base and J gave up 5 bases, with 9 bases separating them. The CDR3 is CASSLGRGDQPQHF. The CDR3 region has the DNA TGTGCCAGCAGCTTAGGCAGGGGTGATCAGCCCCAGCATTTT. Together with reference TRBV7-2 and TRBJ1-5, the CDR3 gives the full variable domain: GAGVSQSPSNKVTEKGKDVELRCDPISGHTALYWYRQSLGQGLEFLIYFQGNSAPDKSGLPSDRFSAERTGGSVSTLTIQRTQQEDSAVYLCASSLGRGDQPQHFGDGTRLSIL.

This clonotype was seen a few times. CDR3 sequence: CASSFTGTGTNTEAFF. In DNA form, the CDR3 reads TGCGCCAGCAGCTTTACCGGGACAGGGACGAACACTGAAGCTTTCTTT. The chain couples TRBV5-1 to TRBJ1-1; 9 bases align to TRBD1. V lost 2 bases, J lost 1 base, and 6 bases stayed unmatched. Germline V gene sequence: CDR1 SGHRS, CDR2 YFSETQ. The CDR3 runs 16 residues.